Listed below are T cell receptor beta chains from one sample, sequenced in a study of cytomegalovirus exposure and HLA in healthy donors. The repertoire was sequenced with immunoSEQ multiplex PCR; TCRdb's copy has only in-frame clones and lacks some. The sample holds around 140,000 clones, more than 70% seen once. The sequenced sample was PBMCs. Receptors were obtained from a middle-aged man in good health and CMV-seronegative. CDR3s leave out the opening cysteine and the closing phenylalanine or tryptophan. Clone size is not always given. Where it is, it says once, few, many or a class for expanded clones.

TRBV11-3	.	ASSLVAGYEQY
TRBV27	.	ASSFIGAEAF
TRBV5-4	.	ASSITGVGETQY
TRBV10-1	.	ASRRTGSFWPQH
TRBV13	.	ASSHRDRTNYGYT
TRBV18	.	ASSSRDSAYNEQF
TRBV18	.	ASSPPAVFDKNIQY
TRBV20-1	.	SASQSLGYT
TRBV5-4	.	ASSSGGAVDTQY
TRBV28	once	ASRPRTAENSPLH
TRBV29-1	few	SAQRLGTGDTEAF
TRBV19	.	ASSTRGGSPLH
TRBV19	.	ASRDRFTEAF
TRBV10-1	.	ASSAATTINSGNTIY
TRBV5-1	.	ASSLGLAGTYEQY
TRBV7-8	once	ASSLDGTGSETQY
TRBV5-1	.	ASSLVGQGETQY
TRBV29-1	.	SVDQYQTEAF
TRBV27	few	ASSFVITLAGGPTYTGELF
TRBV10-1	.	ASIPGQLRIAPQH
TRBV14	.	ASSPLDRTGYQGLH
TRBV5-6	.	ASSLGLRDQPQH
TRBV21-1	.	ASSKGTGDTGEKLF
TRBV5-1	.	ASSLDNMNTEAF
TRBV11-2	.	ASSPRDNQPQH
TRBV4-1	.	ASSLRTGGGTEAF
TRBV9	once	ASSVSGGYNEQF
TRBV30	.	AWSVNSLEKPQH
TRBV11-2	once	ASSFLAGQLQ
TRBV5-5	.	ASTLGRNSNSPLH
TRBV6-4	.	ASSDSRTSGGNEQF
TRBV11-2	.	ASSLGGQANTEAF
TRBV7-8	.	ASSLNRAGANVLT
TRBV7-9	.	ASSFQTSGGSYEQY
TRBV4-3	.	ASSQDGGGIDNEQF
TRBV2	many	ASSVPGTGKTDQPQH
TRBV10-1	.	ASSGPETGTYQPQH